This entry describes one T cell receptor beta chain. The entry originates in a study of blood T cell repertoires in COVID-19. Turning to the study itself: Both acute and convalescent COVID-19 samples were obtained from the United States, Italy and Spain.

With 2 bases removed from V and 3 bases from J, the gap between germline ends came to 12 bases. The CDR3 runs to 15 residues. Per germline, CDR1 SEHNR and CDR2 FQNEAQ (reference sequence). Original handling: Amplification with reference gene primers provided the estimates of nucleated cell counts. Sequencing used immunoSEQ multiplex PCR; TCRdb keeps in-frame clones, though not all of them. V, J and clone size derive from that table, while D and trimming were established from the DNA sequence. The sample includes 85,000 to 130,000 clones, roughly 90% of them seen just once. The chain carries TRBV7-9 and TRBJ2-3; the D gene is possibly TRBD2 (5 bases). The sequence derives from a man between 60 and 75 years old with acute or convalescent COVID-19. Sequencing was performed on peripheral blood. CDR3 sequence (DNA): TGTGCCAGCAGCTTAAACGGGATGTCGACAGATACGCAGTATTTT. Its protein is CASSLNGMSTDTQYF.